Following are 3 T cell receptor beta chains from one sample sequenced in a study of T cells in Graves' hyperthyroidism and ophthalmopathy. Amplified regions were TCR beta CDR3 sequences from RNA transcripts. A first-round RT-PCR of the TCR CDR3 used the HTBI primer set. A single record per CDR3 protein comes from TCRdb applying MiXCR to the multiplex PCR reads. This table holds around 200,000 distinct CDR3 sequences, around 17% found once. The sequenced sample was blood. These receptors originate from a man between 35 and 55 years old with Graves' hyperthyroidism.

Many counts were recorded for this clonotype. The CDR3 nucleotides are TGTGCCAGCTATCCGGGACAGCCTATGAACACTGAAGCTTTCTTT. Its protein is CASYPGQPMNTEAFF. This chain links TRBV12-3 or TRBV12-4 with TRBJ1-1; 7 bases agree with TRBD1. J was trimmed by 0 bases and V by 8 bases; bases with no gene match: 9. The CDR3 has 15 amino acids.

This clonotype was detected many times. The V gene is TRBV6-1, the J gene TRBJ2-5; TRBD2 agrees at 12 bases. The CDR3 is made up of 15 amino acids. The J segment lost 5 bases and the V segment lost 5 bases, leaving 6 bases of the junction unmatched. Germline V gives CDR1 MNHNS, CDR2 SASEGT. CDR3 protein: CASSSQTSGGETQYF. The CDR3 region has the DNA TGTGCCAGCAGTTCCCAAACTAGCGGGGGGGAGACCCAGTACTTC.

This clonotype showed up many times. The V and J genes are TRBV5-1 and TRBJ1-2; TRBD1 matches at 8 bases. Losses at the gene ends were 6 bases for V and 6 bases for J; bases not matched to a gene: 16. Germline CDR1 is SGHRS and CDR2 is YFSETQ. The CDR3 totals 16 residues. The DNA of the CDR3 is TGCGCCAGCAACCCTGTGGCTGGACAGGGTTATGATGGCTACACCTTC. The encoded protein is CASNPVAGQGYDGYTF.